The sequence of this TCR beta chain was determined in a study of blood T cell repertoires in COVID-19. Study details: Sources were T cells, B-cell-depleted T cells, or PBMCs; the material itself was cDNA or gDNA.

The Seattle site enrolled patients during active infection and followed them longitudinally. Produced via immunoSEQ multiplex PCR; TCRdb's table is partial and in-frame only. The repertoire has 200,000 to 300,000 clones, roughly 86% of them found once; the top ten carry 5.2%. The germline V gene has CDR1 KGHSH and CDR2 LQKENI. V lost 2 bases and J lost 1, with 15 bases in between. The CDR3 runs to 17 residues. The TCR sequence derives from an older woman with COVID-19, enrolled during active disease. The sequencing input was peripheral blood. This chain joins TRBV18 and TRBJ1-3; perhaps TRBD1 as D (5 bases). CDR3 amino acids: CASSPSSTAGSGNTIYF. The CDR3 DNA is TGTGCCAGCTCACCAAGTTCGACAGCAGGGTCTGGAAACACCATATATTTT.